The 27 T cell receptor beta chains given below trace back to one sample, sequenced in a study of regulatory T cells in long-lasting Graves disease. Time point here: newly diagnosed GD, antithyroid drugs for less than 3 months. After RNA was extracted from PBMCs, the TCR library was made from it. To make TCR beta libraries, researchers used iRepertoire HTBI primers and Arm-PCR of CDR3 regions. Via MiXCR, TCRdb re-called the multiplex PCR reads, giving one row per CDR3 protein. The repertoire includes about 540,000 distinct CDR3 sequences, about 13% of them detected once, and roughly 10% sits in the top ten. The data also belong to a second study, concerning T cells in Graves' hyperthyroidism and ophthalmopathy.

The material was peripheral blood mononuclear cells (PBMCs), obtained at new diagnosis, from a patient treated with antithyroid drugs. Receptor source: a man between 25 and 39 years old with Graves disease.

V gene TRBV18 combines with J gene TRBJ2-4, with TRBD2 matching over 11 bases. J gave up 13 bases and V 2 bases, and 13 bases lay outside the gene matches. Germline loops: CDR1 KGHSH, CDR2 LQKENI. CDR3 length equals 16 residues. As DNA, the CDR3 is TGTGCCAGCTCACCATCAACCGGGACTAGCGGCTTAGCGCAGTACTTC. Encoded protein: CASSPSTGTSGLAQYF.

This clonotype was found many times. The chain uses TRBV27 and TRBJ2-1; a possible D gene is TRBD2 (6 bases). The ends were cut back, 2 bases at V and 6 bases at J, with 17 bases in the middle. Germline V gene sequence: CDR1 MNHEY, CDR2 SMNVEV (reference sequence). The length of the CDR3 is 16 residues. For the CDR3, the DNA is TGTGCCAGCAGTTTACGGGGAGGAGCGCGACCCAATGAGCAGTTCTTC. It translates to CASSLRGGARPNEQFF.

In its sample, this clonotype was seen a few times. The rearrangement uses TRBV5-6 and TRBJ1-2; D is uncertain. The CDR3 consists of 15 residues. Germline V lookup: CDR1 SGHDT, CDR2 YYEEEE. Trimming shortened V by 2 bases and J by 3 bases, and 14 bases separated the two germline ends. CDR3 residues: CASSFPGLADYGYTF. DNA for the CDR3: TGTGCCAGCAGCTTTCCGGGTTTGGCGGACTATGGCTACACCTTC.

V and J are TRBV2 and TRBJ2-6; D may correspond to TRBD1 or TRBD2 (5 bases each). V dropped 10 bases and J dropped 2 bases, with 9 bases sitting between them. The CDR3 is made up of 13 amino acids. CDR1 SNHLY and CDR2 FYNNEI come from the germline V gene. The CDR3 coding sequence is TGTGCCACTGAGGGGACTGGGGCCAACGTCCTGACTTTC. Residues: CATEGTGANVLTF.

This clonotype was seen ten or more times. The chain recombines TRBV11-2 with TRBJ2-3; D perhaps matches TRBD2 (5 bases). Germline V CDR1 and CDR2: SGHAT, FQNNGV. The length of the CDR3 is 13 residues. The V end was cut by 5 bases, the J end by 5 bases, with 11 bases between. This CDR3 is CASSRRGGDTQYF. The DNA for the CDR3 is TGTGCCAGCAGCCGACGGGGTGGAGATACGCAGTATTTT.

This clonotype appeared many times. The J gene is TRBJ2-7, the V gene TRBV5-1; D is perhaps TRBD1 or TRBD2 (5 bases each). CDR3 length: 14 residues. Germline V lookup: CDR1 SGHRS, CDR2 YFSETQ. Between the trimmed V and J ends, which lost 1 base and 2 bases, there was a span of 10 bases. The DNA for the CDR3 is TGCGCCAGCAGCTTGTGGCAGGGACCCTACGAGCAGTACTTC. The encoded protein is CASSLWQGPYEQYF. Full variable domain (missing parts from reference TRBV5-1 and TRBJ2-7): KAGVTQTPRYLIKTRGQQVTLSCSPISGHRSVSWYQQTPGQGLQFLFEYFSETQRNKGNFPGRFSGRQFSNSRSEMNVSTLELGDSALYLCASSLWQGPYEQYFGPGTRLTVT.

At least ten counts were recorded for this clonotype. The chain recombines TRBV7-2 with TRBJ2-5; maybe TRBD1 (5 bases). The CDR3 totals 16 residues. V lost 5 bases and J 6 bases, leaving 22 bases between the germline ends. Germline V gene lookup returns CDR1 SGHTA and CDR2 FQGNSA. In DNA form, the CDR3 reads TGTGCCAGCAGCATACTCCCCGTTACAGGCGAGCAGACCCAGTACTTC. This translates into CASSILPVTGEQTQYF.

The chain employs TRBV5-1 and TRBJ2-2; 7 nucleotides agree with TRBD2. This CDR3 is 16 amino acids long. The germline gives CDR1 SGHRS, CDR2 YFSETQ. Trimming cost V 3 bases and J 4 bases; bases outside gene matches: 9. Here the CDR3 reads CASSSAGGSGTGELFF. Here the CDR3 DNA reads TGCGCCAGCAGCTCCGCAGGCGGGAGCGGCACCGGGGAGCTGTTTTTT.

The V and J genes are TRBV19 and TRBJ2-5; 7 nucleotides line up with TRBD2. Germline CDR1 reads LNHDA; CDR2 reads SQIVND (reference sequence). V was pared by 1 base and J by 5 bases, with 7 bases of the junction left unmatched. The length of the CDR3 is 15 residues. CDR3 loop: CASSIVGGSGETQYF. DNA of the CDR3: TGTGCCAGTAGTATAGTCGGCGGGAGTGGGGAGACCCAGTACTTC.

This clonotype was detected many times. This chain connects TRBV6-1 to TRBJ2-3; 14 bases line up with TRBD2. This CDR3 is built from 15 residues. The germline gives CDR1 MNHNS, CDR2 SASEGT. Trimming cost V 4 bases and J 4 bases; bases outside gene matches: 1. DNA for the CDR3: TGTGCCAGCAGTGGACTAGCGGGAGGGCCAGATACGCAGTATTTT. Residues: CASSGLAGGPDTQYF.

This clonotype showed up just a few times. The V and J genes are TRBV27 and TRBJ2-1; 11 nucleotides line up with TRBD2. This CDR3 region has 13 residues. CDR1 and CDR2 from the germline V gene are MNHEY and SMNVEV (reference sequence). The trim removed 6 bases at V and 12 bases at J, leaving 7 bases unmatched. CDR3 sequence: CASSFLSGRVQFF. For the CDR3, the DNA is TGTGCCAGCAGCTTCCTTAGCGGGAGGGTGCAGTTCTTC.

This clonotype was recorded at least ten times. The chain carries TRBV5-1 and TRBJ1-2; 7 bases are shared with TRBD1. This CDR3 is 13 amino acids long. Looked up from germline, CDR1 is SGHRS and CDR2 is YFSETQ. The V segment lost 7 bases and the J segment 0 bases; nucleotides outside the gene matches: 3. CDR3 amino acids: CASRTGANYGYTF. Here the CDR3 DNA reads TGCGCCAGCCGGACAGGAGCTAACTATGGCTACACCTTC. Combining the CDR3 with reference TRBV5-1 and TRBJ1-2 gives the whole variable domain KAGVTQTPRYLIKTRGQQVTLSCSPISGHRSVSWYQQTPGQGLQFLFEYFSETQRNKGNFPGRFSGRQFSNSRSEMNVSTLELGDSALYLCASRTGANYGYTFGSGTRLTVV.

V and J are TRBV19 and TRBJ2-1; 9 nucleotides agree with TRBD2. The CDR3 totals 16 residues. In germline, CDR1 is LNHDA, CDR2 SQIVND (reference sequence). V shed 7 bases and J 8 bases; nucleotides not matched to a gene: 15. DNA of the CDR3: TGTGCCAGTACGGCGGGAGGGCCAATCAGTTACGATGAGCAGTTCTTC. Amino acids: CASTAGGPISYDEQFF. Filled out from reference TRBV19 and TRBJ2-1, the complete variable domain reads DGGITQSPKYLFRKEGQNVTLSCEQNLNHDAMYWYRQDPGQGLRLIYYSQIVNDFQKGDIAEGYSVSREKKESFPLTVTSAQKNPTAFYLCASTAGGPISYDEQFFGPGTRLTVL.

The V call is TRBV4-2, the J call TRBJ2-7; 10 bases align to TRBD2. This CDR3 is built from 15 residues. The junction had 2 bases not matched to a gene; V was cut back by 0 bases and J by 3 bases. The germline CDR1 and CDR2 sequences are LGHNA and YNFKEQ. The CDR3 here is CASSQDLAGGYEQYF. The CDR3, as DNA: TGTGCCAGCAGCCAAGATTTAGCGGGAGGCTACGAGCAGTACTTC.

The gene calls are TRBV4-1 and TRBJ2-7; 10 nucleotides line up with TRBD2. The germline V gene encodes CDR1 MGHRA and CDR2 YSYEKL. The CDR3 consists of 14 residues. V was clipped by 5 bases and J by 2 bases; unmatched bases: 3. The CDR3 loop is CASSTSGEPYEQYF. The CDR3 nucleotides are TGCGCCAGCAGCACTAGCGGGGAACCCTACGAGCAGTACTTC.

This chain uses TRBV4-1 with TRBJ1-2; D not resolved. The CDR3 extends over 15 amino acids. Trimming pared 1 base from V and 4 bases from J, leaving 13 bases between. Germline loops: CDR1 MGHRA, CDR2 YSYEKL. The CDR3 sequence is CASSQVGGLPYGYTF. CDR3 sequence (DNA): TGCGCCAGCAGCCAAGTCGGCGGACTTCCCTATGGCTACACCTTC.

This clonotype appeared many times. The V gene is TRBV27, the J gene TRBJ2-1, with D possibly matching TRBD2 (5 bases). This CDR3 has 16 amino acids. Looked up from germline, CDR1 is MNHEY and CDR2 is SMNVEV (reference sequence). Trimming pared 7 bases from V and 7 bases from J, leaving 23 bases between. The CDR3 is CASTLSGPSTGNEQFF. The CDR3 DNA sequence: TGTGCCAGCACCCTATCGGGCCCGAGTACGGGGAATGAGCAGTTCTTC.

This clonotype showed up many times. The chain is built from TRBV5-6 and TRBJ1-1; TRBD1 matches at 7 bases. Germline CDR1 and CDR2: SGHDT and YYEEEE. CDR3 size: 14 residues. The V gene end was trimmed by 1 base and the J gene end by 6 bases; junction bases not matched to a gene: 6. The CDR3 spells CASSLPTGYSEAFF. The CDR3 bases are TGTGCCAGCAGCTTGCCGACAGGGTATTCTGAAGCTTTCTTT. Full variable domain (remainder filled in from reference TRBV5-6 and TRBJ1-1): DAGVTQSPTHLIKTRGQQVTLRCSPKSGHDTVSWYQQALGQGPQFIFQYYEEEERQRGNFPDRFSGHQFPNYSSELNVNALLLGDSALYLCASSLPTGYSEAFFGQGTRLTVV.

There are a few counts of this clonotype. The chain combines TRBV19 with TRBJ2-1; 8 nucleotides agree with TRBD2. This CDR3 has 13 residues. CDR1 and CDR2 (germline): LNHDA, SQIVND (reference sequence). J was trimmed by 6 bases and V by 4 bases; bases with no gene match: 2. DNA for the CDR3: TGTGCCAGTAGTAGGCTAGCGGGCAATGAGCAGTTCTTC. It codes for CASSRLAGNEQFF.

This clonotype has a handful of counts. V gene TRBV4-1 combines with J gene TRBJ1-1; 7 nucleotides align to TRBD1. In germline, CDR1 is MGHRA, CDR2 YSYEKL. The CDR3 contains 14 residues. V dropped 4 bases and J dropped 8; count of bases not matched to a gene: 10. CDR3 nucleotides: TGCGCCAGCAGCCGCAGGGGGGACTTCCTCGAAGCTTTCTTT. Translated, it gives CASSRRGDFLEAFF.

The rearrangement joins TRBV6-1 to TRBJ1-4, with D tentatively TRBD1 (5 bases). The CDR3 has 14 residues. V lost 8 bases and J 0 bases, leaving 10 bases between the germline ends. Germline-derived CDR1 and CDR2 are MNHNS and SASEGT. The CDR3 sequence is CASVQVTTNEKLFF. The CDR3 region has the DNA TGTGCCAGCGTACAGGTTACAACTAATGAAAAACTGTTTTTT.

This clonotype was seen ten or more times. The chain has TRBV12-3 or TRBV12-4 and TRBJ2-1; either TRBD1 or TRBD2 may fit D (6 bases each). The CDR3 spans 19 residues. V was shortened by 6 bases and J by 7 bases, with 31 bases between the two germline ends. CDR3 coding DNA: TGTGCCAGCAGCTCCCCCTTGGGCGGAGGGACATTGGCTTGGAATGAGCAGTTCTTC. Translating it yields CASSSPLGGGTLAWNEQFF.

This clonotype was seen ten or more times. The chain couples TRBV11-2 to TRBJ2-1; D possibly corresponds to TRBD2 (5 bases). V was cut by 5 bases and J by 10 bases, with 15 bases left in between. This CDR3 region has 13 residues. CDR1 is SGHAT, CDR2 FQNNGV, per germline. CDR3 region: CASSAYPSGEQFF. CDR3 sequence (DNA): TGTGCCAGCAGCGCCTACCCCTCGGGAGAGCAGTTCTTC.

This rearrangement joins TRBV18 to TRBJ1-6; 9 bases agree with TRBD1. CDR1 is KGHSH, CDR2 LQKENI, per germline. There are 15 residues in the CDR3. Germline trimming cut 2 bases from V and 7 bases from J; bases unmatched to any gene: 3. The DNA for the CDR3 is TGTGCCAGCTCACCAGGGACAGGGTTAAATTCACCCCTCCACTTT. It encodes CASSPGTGLNSPLHF.

This clonotype was observed a few times. No conserved phenylalanine or tryptophan ends this CDR3, so it is likely a read error. The chain is built from TRBV6-1 and TRBJ1-5, with 9 positions matching TRBD1. The V segment lost 8 bases and the J segment 7 bases; nucleotides outside the gene matches: 3. This CDR3 is built from 12 residues. Germline V CDR1 and CDR2: MNHNS, SASEGT. The CDR3 reads CASGQGQQPQHL. CDR3 bases: TGTGCCAGCGGACAGGGGCAGCAGCCCCAGCATCTT.

This clonotype was seen more than once but under ten times. V is TRBV18 and J is TRBJ2-7; maybe TRBD1 (7 bases). The CDR3 is 12 amino acids. CDR1 and CDR2 from the germline V gene are KGHSH and LQKENI. V shed 10 bases and J shed 5 bases, with 15 bases lying between them. CDR3 DNA sequence: TGTGCCACCTCCCGGGGGACAGACGAGCAGTACTTC. Amino acid sequence: CATSRGTDEQYF.

This clonotype appeared many times. The rearrangement uses TRBV7-9 and TRBJ2-1; the D is unclear. Trimming shortened V by 5 bases and J by 9 bases, and 8 bases separated the two germline ends. Per the germline V gene, CDR1 is SEHNR and CDR2 is FQNEAQ (reference sequence). The length of the CDR3 is 11 residues. The CDR3 sequence: CASSRMPEQFF. As DNA, the CDR3 is TGTGCCAGCAGCCGGATGCCTGAGCAGTTCTTC.